This T cell receptor beta chain was retrieved from a study of blood T cell repertoires in COVID-19 (dated by TCRdb to the early 2020s). Study-wide context: Samples from collaborators originated in the United States, Italy and Spain and spanned both the acute and convalescent phases of COVID-19. The material from the prospective study consisted of cDNA or gDNA derived from T cells, B-cell-depleted T cells, or PBMCs. Subjects who had been exposed to COVID-19, were actively infected with it, or had recovered from it provided the deeply sampled blood TCRbeta repertoires that made up the dataset. A freely available public database, intended as a resource for researchers studying the immune response to SARS-CoV-2, is where the repertoires were released. The samples were drawn from two sources: the first 160 participants of the ongoing ImmuneRACE study, and 1,000 to 1,500 subjects contributed by 6 global collaborators. Nearly every sample came with metadata listing a de-identified subject ID, COVID-19 status, age in years and sex. Where available, HLA class I and class II types were obtained from metadata supplied by the sample provider rather than from assay-based typing. The study at large found these results: Clinical and demographic metadata were provided uncurated, with the amount varying by source and participant.

In the prospective study, participants were about 18 to 90 years old, resided in approximately 25 geographic areas of the United States, and were enrolled through a virtual design. In the prospective study, cohorts were assigned on the basis of participant-reported clinical history obtained from a screening survey and a study questionnaire. Exposed participants had been in contact with someone with a PCR-confirmed or clinician-diagnosed COVID-19 case within 2 weeks of study entry. Mobile phlebotomists in the prospective study collected whole blood, serum and a nasopharyngeal or oropharyngeal swab from every participant. Participants in the prospective study had the option to provide additional blood draws and questionnaires over a roughly 2-month period. Prospective study blood samples were shipped either frozen or at room temperature before DNA extraction. This clone was seen more than once but under ten times. Its cognate antigen has yet to be identified. Per-base qualities were not stored, and no clone one base away is much larger.

TCRbeta CDR3 regions were amplified from genomic DNA by means of the immunoSEQ Assay, a bias-controlled multiplex PCR. Under the source paper's analysis protocol: The number of nucleated cells in each sample was estimated from the amplification of reference gene primers within the assay. To quantify the absolute abundance of each unique TCRbeta CDR3 rearrangement, sequence reads were collapsed and filtered. Productive Simpson clonality was computed per sample as the square root of Simpson's diversity index over productive rearrangements. In TCRdb, the immuneACCESS table is reduced to in-frame sequences with V and J assigned. These tables do not hold every clone; where another copy was compared, an unresolved V gene accounts for under half, and the others remain unexplained. That table is the source of V, J and clone size, and D and trimming were worked out from the DNA. For this sample there are some 180,000 clones; 60% to 80% appear just once. The leading ten clones occupy under 15% of the sample.

CDR1 and CDR2, per the germline V gene, are SQVTM and ANQGSEA. Trimming costs V 1 base and J 0 bases, and their ends lie 12 bases apart. The CDR3 covers 15 residues, taking in both the cysteine and the phenylalanine. This entry keeps only the CDR3 DNA: 45 bases, framed from base 1. The sample comprised PBMCs or T cells enriched from blood (not recorded which). This chain joins TRBV29-1 to TRBJ1-1, and TRBD1 may be the D gene, going by 5 matching bases. The receptor was derived from a man in his 60s who had been exposed to COVID-19. CDR3 reads: CSVEGTTRMNTEAFF. The base sequence is TGCAGCGTTGAAGGGACAACCAGAATGAACACTGAAGCTTTCTTT. Outside the CDR3, residues come from the reference TRBV29-1 and TRBJ1-1 proteins, so the full variable domain is: SAVISQKPSRDICQRGTSLTIQCQVDSQVTMMFWYRQQPGQSLTLIATANQGSEATYESGFVIDKFPISRPNLTFSTLTVSNMSPEDSSIYLCSVEGTTRMNTEAFFGQGTRLTVV.